This T cell receptor beta chain derives from a study of OX40 agonist ivuxolimab in advanced cancers. About the research overall: Under the entry rules, prior anti-PD-1, anti-PD-L1 or anti-CTLA-4 therapy was allowed, and roughly 41% had some.

CDR1 and CDR2 (germline): SGHAT, FQNNGV. V was trimmed by 5 bases and J by 4 bases, leaving 17 bases between them. The CDR3 has 15 residues. Sequencing was performed with immunoSEQ multiplex PCR; in TCRdb, only in-frame clones are kept and a portion is missing. The repertoire consists of 45,000 to 60,000 clones, with 85% to 90% occurring once and the leading ten covering 4.8%. The sequencing used CD4+ or CD8+ T cells sorted from blood, collected in a trial of the OX40 agonist ivuxolimab. The chain carries TRBV11-2 and TRBJ1-2; maybe TRBD1 (5 bases). The clonotype comes from an adult with an advanced solid tumor such as melanoma, head and neck, liver or kidney cancer. The CDR3, as DNA: TGTGCCAGCAGCCTGACCTCGAAGGGGCCCTATGGCTACACCTTC. It translates to CASSLTSKGPYGYTF.